One and the same sample provided the 6 T cell receptor beta chains below, sequenced in a study of vaccination and CD4 T cells after COVID-19. Cultured CD4+ T cell DNA was sequenced using the Oncomine TCR Beta short-read assay. TCRdb used MiXCR to reprocess the PCR reads, holding one entry per CDR3 protein. This table has some 13,000 distinct CDR3 sequences, 56% appearing once. Described treatment: approximately nine-day PBMC culture with coronavirus spike peptide pools or control peptides (ViraFEST assay). No cognate antigen is known for these TCRs. Material: CD4+ T cells from blood, cultured in vitro. Receptors originate from a human donor who had recovered from COVID-19.

The chain has TRBV30 and TRBJ2-3; possible D gene TRBD2, 5 bases. V was pared by 2 bases and J by 1 base, with 10 bases between. Looked up from germline, CDR1 is GTSNPN and CDR2 is SVGIG (reference sequence). The CDR3 consists of 14 residues. Here the CDR3 reads CAWSIALGTDTQYF. In DNA form, the CDR3 reads TGTGCCTGGAGTATAGCGTTAGGCACAGATACGCAGTATTTT.

The J gene is TRBJ2-2, the V gene TRBV20-1; perhaps TRBD2 as D (5 bases). Trimming cost V 2 bases and J 7 bases, with 14 bases left between them. The CDR3 is 14 amino acids. The germline CDR1 and CDR2 sequences are DFQATT and SNEGSKA (reference sequence). CDR3 in amino acids: CSARRAEVSGELFF. CDR3 nucleotide sequence: TGCAGTGCTAGAAGGGCGGAGGTTAGCGGGGAGCTGTTTTTT.

CDR3 residues: CASSGGRLTDQPQHF. CDR3 in DNA: TGCGCCAGCAGCGGGGGACGTTTAACGGATCAGCCCCAGCATTTT. V gene TRBV5-1 combines with J gene TRBJ1-5, with D maybe TRBD1 (5 bases). Germline V gives CDR1 SGHRS, CDR2 YFSETQ. This CDR3 spans 15 amino acids. The germline V and J ends were trimmed by 4 bases and 5 bases, with 16 bases remaining between them. Filled out from reference TRBV5-1 and TRBJ1-5, the complete variable domain reads KAGVTQTPRYLIKTRGQQVTLSCSPISGHRSVSWYQQTPGQGLQFLFEYFSETQRNKGNFPGRFSGRQFSNSRSEMNVSTLELGDSALYLCASSGGRLTDQPQHFGDGTRLSIL.

The chain couples TRBV28 to TRBJ1-6, with 10 nucleotides matching TRBD1. In germline, CDR1 is MDHEN, CDR2 SYDVKM. The CDR3 sequence is 14 residues long. With V trimmed by 0 bases and J by 10 bases, 0 bases remained unmatched. CDR3 coding DNA: TGTGCCAGCAGTTTATGGACAGGGGGCTCACCCCTCCACTTT. This encodes CASSLWTGGSPLHF.

This clonotype was detected only a few times. DNA of the CDR3: TGTGCCACCAGTGACACCGGGCAGGCCAGCTCCTACAATGAGCAGTTCTTC. Amino acids: CATSDTGQASSYNEQFF. V usage is TRBV24-1 and J usage is TRBJ2-1; no firm D call. Germline V gene sequence: CDR1 KGHDR, CDR2 SFDVKD. Trimming pared 4 bases from V and 0 bases from J, leaving 15 bases between. The length of the CDR3 is 17 residues.

This sequence joins TRBV20-1 and TRBJ2-3; TRBD2 might be the D (6 bases). The V and J ends lost 7 bases and 3 bases respectively, with 17 bases between them. The germline V gene has CDR1 DFQATT and CDR2 SNEGSKA (reference sequence). This CDR3 has 14 amino acids. The CDR3 loop is CSVKAGIGTDTQYF. The CDR3 nucleotides are TGCAGTGTCAAAGCGGGTATAGGGACAGATACGCAGTATTTT.